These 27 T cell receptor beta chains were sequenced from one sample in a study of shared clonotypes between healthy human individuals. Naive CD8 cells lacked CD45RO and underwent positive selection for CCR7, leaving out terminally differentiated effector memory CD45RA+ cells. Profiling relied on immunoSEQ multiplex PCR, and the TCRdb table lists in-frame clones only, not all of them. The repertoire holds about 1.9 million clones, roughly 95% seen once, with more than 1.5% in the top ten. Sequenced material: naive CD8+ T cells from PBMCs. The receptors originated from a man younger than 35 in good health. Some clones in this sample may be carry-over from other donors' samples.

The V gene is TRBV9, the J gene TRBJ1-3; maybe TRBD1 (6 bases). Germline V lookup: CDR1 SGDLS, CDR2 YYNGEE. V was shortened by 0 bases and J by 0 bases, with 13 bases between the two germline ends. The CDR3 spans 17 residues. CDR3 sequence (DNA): TGTGCCAGCAGCGTAGGAGGGGGTGGACACTCTGGAAACACCATATATTTT. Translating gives CASSVGGGGHSGNTIYF.

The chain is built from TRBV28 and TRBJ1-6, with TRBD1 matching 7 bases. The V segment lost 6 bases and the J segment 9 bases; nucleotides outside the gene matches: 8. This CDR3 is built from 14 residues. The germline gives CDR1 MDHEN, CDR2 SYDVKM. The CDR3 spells CASRPGQPGSPLHF. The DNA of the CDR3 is TGTGCCAGCAGACCGGGACAGCCAGGTTCACCCCTCCACTTT.

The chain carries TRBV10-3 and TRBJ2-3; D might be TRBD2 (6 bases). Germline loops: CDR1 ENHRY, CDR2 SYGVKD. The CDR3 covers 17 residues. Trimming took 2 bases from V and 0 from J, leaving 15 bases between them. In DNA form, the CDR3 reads TGTGCCATCAGTGAGCCTAATAGCGGCAGAAGCACAGATACGCAGTATTTT. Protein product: CAISEPNSGRSTDTQYF.

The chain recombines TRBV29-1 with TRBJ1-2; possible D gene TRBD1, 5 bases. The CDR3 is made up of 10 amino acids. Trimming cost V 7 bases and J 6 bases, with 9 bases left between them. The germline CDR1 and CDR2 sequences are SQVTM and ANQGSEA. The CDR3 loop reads CSASGNGYTF. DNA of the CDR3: TGCAGCGCTTCAGGGAATGGCTACACCTTC.

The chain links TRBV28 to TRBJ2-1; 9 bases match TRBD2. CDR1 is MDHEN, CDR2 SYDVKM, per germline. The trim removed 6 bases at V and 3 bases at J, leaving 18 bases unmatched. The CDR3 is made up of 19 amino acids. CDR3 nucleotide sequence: TGTGCCAGCAGACAACTGCTCTCTACTTTAGCGGGAGTCTACAATGAGCAGTTCTTC. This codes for CASRQLLSTLAGVYNEQFF.

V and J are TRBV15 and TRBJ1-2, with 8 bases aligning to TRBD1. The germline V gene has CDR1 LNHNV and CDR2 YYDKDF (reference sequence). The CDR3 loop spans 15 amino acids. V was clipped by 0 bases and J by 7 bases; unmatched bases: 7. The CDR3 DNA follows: TGTGCCACCAGCAGAGACGCCACAGGGGGGACTGGCTACACCTTC. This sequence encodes CATSRDATGGTGYTF.

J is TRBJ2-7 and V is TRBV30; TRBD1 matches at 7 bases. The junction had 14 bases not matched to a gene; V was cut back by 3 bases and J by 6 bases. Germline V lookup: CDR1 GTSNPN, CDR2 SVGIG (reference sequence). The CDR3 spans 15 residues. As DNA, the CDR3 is TGTGCCTGGAGGGGTCGTGGGACAGTTGGATGCGAGCAGTACTTC. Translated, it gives CAWRGRGTVGCEQYF.

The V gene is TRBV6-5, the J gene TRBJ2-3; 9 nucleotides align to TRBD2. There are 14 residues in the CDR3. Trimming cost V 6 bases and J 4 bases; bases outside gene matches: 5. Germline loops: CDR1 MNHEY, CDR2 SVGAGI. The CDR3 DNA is TGTGCCAGCAGCTTAGCGGGAGAATCAGATACGCAGTATTTT. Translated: CASSLAGESDTQYF.

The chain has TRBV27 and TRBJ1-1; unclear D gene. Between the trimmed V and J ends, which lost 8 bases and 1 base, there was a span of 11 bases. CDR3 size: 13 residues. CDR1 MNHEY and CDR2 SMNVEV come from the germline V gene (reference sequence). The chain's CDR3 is CASAPIENTEAFF. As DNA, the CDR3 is TGTGCCAGCGCCCCAATCGAGAACACTGAAGCTTTCTTT.

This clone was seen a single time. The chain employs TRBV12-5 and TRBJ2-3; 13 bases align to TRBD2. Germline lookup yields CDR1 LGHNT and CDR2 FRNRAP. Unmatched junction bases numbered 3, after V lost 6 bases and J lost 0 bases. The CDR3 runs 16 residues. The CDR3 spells CASGGTSGASTDTQYF. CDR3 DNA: TGTGCTAGTGGGGGGACTAGCGGGGCTAGCACAGATACGCAGTATTTT.

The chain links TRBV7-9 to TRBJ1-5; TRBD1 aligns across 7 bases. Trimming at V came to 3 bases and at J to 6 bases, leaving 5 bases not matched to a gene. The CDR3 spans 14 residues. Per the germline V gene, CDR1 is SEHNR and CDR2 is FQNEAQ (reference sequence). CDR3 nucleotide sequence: TGTGCCAGCAGCTTTTCAGGGGGTAGTCAGCCCCAGCATTTT. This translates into CASSFSGGSQPQHF.

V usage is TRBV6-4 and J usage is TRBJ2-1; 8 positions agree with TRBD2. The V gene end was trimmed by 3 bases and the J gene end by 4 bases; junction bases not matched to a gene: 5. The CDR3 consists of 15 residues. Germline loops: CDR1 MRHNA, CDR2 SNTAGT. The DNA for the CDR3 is TGTGCCAGCAGTGATGCAGCGGGAGCTTACAATGAGCAGTTCTTC. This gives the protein CASSDAAGAYNEQFF.

The CDR3 DNA follows: TGCGCCAGCAGCTTGCAGGTGCTTTTGGCGGGAGTCACCTACAATGAGCAGTTCTTC. This codes for CASSLQVLLAGVTYNEQFF. The chain carries TRBV5-1 and TRBJ2-1; the match to TRBD2 covers 7 bases. This CDR3 region has 19 residues. The junction had 15 bases not matched to a gene; V was cut back by 1 base and J by 2 bases. Germline V gives CDR1 SGHRS, CDR2 YFSETQ.

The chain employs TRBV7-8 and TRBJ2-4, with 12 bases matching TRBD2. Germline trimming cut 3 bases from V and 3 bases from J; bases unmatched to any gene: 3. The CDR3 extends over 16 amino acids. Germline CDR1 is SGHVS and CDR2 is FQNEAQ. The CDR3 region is CASSFLAGGNKNIQYF. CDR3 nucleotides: TGTGCCAGCAGCTTTCTAGCGGGGGGGAACAAAAACATTCAGTACTTC. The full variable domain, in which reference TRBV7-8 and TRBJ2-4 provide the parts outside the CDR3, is GAGVSQSPRYKVAKRGQDVALRCDPISGHVSLFWYQQALGQGPEFLTYFQNEAQLDKSGLPSDRFFAERPEGSVSTLKIQRTQQEDSAVYLCASSFLAGGNKNIQYFGAGTRLSVL.

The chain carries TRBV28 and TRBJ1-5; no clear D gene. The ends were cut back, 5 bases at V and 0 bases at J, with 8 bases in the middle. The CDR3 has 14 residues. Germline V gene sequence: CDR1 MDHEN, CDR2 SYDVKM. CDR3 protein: CASSDRFSNQPQHF. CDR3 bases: TGTGCCAGCAGTGACCGGTTTAGCAATCAGCCCCAGCATTTT.

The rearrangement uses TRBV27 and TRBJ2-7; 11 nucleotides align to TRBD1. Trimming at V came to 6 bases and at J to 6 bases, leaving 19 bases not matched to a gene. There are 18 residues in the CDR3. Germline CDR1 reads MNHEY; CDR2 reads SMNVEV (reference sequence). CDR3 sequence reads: CASRLIYASGTGGIEQYF. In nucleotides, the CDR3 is TGTGCCAGCAGACTAATATATGCAAGCGGGACAGGGGGAATCGAGCAGTACTTC.

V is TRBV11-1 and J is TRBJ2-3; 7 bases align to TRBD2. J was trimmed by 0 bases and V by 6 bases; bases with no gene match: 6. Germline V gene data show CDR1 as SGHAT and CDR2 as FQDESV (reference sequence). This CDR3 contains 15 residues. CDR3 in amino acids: CASSTGTISTDTQYF. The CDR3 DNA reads TGTGCCAGCAGTACCGGGACTATTAGCACAGATACGCAGTATTTT.

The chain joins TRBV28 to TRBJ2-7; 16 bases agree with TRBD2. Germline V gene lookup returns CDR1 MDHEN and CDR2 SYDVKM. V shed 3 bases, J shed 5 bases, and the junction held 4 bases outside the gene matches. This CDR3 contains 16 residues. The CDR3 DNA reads TGTGCCAGCAGTTTGCCGGGACTAGCGGGAGGGCACGAGCAGTACTTC. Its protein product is CASSLPGLAGGHEQYF.

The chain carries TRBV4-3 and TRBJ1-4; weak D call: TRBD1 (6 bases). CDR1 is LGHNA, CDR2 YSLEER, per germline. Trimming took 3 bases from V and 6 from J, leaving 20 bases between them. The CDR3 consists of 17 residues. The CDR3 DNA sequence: TGCGCCAGCAGCCAGACAGGCGCGGATGTTTTAGATGAAAAACTGTTTTTT. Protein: CASSQTGADVLDEKLFF.

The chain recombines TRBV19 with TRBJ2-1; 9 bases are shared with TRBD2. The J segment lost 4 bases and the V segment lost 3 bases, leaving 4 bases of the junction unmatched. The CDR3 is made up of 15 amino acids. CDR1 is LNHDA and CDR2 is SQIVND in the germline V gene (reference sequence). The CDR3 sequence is CASSMLAGLYNEQFF. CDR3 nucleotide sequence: TGTGCCAGTAGTATGCTAGCGGGGTTGTACAATGAGCAGTTCTTC. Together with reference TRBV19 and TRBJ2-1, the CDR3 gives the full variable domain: DGGITQSPKYLFRKEGQNVTLSCEQNLNHDAMYWYRQDPGQGLRLIYYSQIVNDFQKGDIAEGYSVSREKKESFPLTVTSAQKNPTAFYLCASSMLAGLYNEQFFGPGTRLTVL.

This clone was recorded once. The CDR3, as DNA: TGTGCCAGCAGCTCACTAGCGGGAACCTACGAGCAGTACTTC. Translated: CASSSLAGTYEQYF. This chain connects TRBV5-4 to TRBJ2-7, with 10 positions matching TRBD2. The germline V gene has CDR1 SGHNT and CDR2 YYREEE (reference sequence). The CDR3 has 14 residues. With V trimmed by 3 bases and J by 2 bases, 2 bases remained unmatched.

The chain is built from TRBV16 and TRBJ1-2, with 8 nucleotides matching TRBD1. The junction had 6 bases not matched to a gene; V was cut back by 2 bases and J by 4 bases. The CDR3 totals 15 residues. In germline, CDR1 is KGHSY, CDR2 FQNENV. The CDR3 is CASSQQGAGSYGYTF. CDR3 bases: TGTGCCAGCAGCCAACAGGGGGCGGGGAGCTATGGCTACACCTTC.

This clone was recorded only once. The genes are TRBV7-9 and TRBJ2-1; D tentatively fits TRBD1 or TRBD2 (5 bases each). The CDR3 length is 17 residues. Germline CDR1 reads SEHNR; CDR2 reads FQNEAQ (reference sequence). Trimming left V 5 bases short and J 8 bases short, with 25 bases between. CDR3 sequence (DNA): TGTGCCAGCAGCCACCCGGATCGCAGGGACCGATGGGATGAGCAGTTCTTC. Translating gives CASSHPDRRDRWDEQFF.

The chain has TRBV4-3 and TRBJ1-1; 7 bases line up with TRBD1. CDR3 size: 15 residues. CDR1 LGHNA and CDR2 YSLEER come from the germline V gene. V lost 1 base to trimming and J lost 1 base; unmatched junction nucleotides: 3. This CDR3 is CASSQANRGNTEAFF. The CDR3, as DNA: TGCGCCAGCAGCCAAGCGAACAGGGGGAACACTGAAGCTTTCTTT.

The CDR3 bases are TGTGCCAGCAGCTTAGCGGCAGGGGATTATAGCAATCAGCCCCAGCATTTT. Translating gives CASSLAAGDYSNQPQHF. The rearrangement uses TRBV7-9 and TRBJ1-5, with TRBD1 as a possible D gene (6 bases). Germline V gene sequence: CDR1 SEHNR, CDR2 FQNEAQ (reference sequence). The V and J ends lost 0 bases and 0 bases respectively, with 12 bases between them. This CDR3 spans 17 amino acids.

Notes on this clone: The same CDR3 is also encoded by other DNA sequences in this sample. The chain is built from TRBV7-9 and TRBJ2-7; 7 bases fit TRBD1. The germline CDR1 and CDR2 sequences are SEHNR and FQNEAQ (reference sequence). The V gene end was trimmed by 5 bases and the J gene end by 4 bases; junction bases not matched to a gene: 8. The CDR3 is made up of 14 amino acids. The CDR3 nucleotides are TGTGCCAGCAGCCGGACCGGGACAGTTTACGAGCAGTACTTC. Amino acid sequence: CASSRTGTVYEQYF.

The CDR3 loop reads CASSFAGNYEQYF. The CDR3, as DNA: TGTGCCAGCAGCTTCGCAGGGAACTACGAGCAGTACTTC. The chain carries TRBV13 and TRBJ2-7; TRBD1 is a possible D gene (5 bases). This CDR3 has 13 amino acids. V lost 3 bases to trimming and J lost 3 bases, with 9 bases between them. Germline CDR1 PRHDT, CDR2 FYEKMQ (reference sequence).